This TCR beta chain was identified during a study of T cell responses to AZD1222 COVID-19 vaccine. Sequencing was performed with immunoSEQ multiplex PCR; in TCRdb, only in-frame clones are kept and a portion is missing. The sample lists roughly 67,000 clones, around 83% occurring once. The CDR3 is 19 amino acids. The germline CDR1 and CDR2 sequences are SGHKS and YYEKEE (reference sequence). The ends lost 1 base at V and 4 bases at J; junction bases unmatched: 13. This sequence joins TRBV5-5 and TRBJ1-6; 8 bases are a match to TRBD1. This TCR derives from an adult in good health. The sequencing used peripheral blood, collected on day 0 of AZD1222 vaccination. As DNA, the CDR3 is TGTGCCAGCAGCTTGTTTTCCAGGGGGCTTCGCTGGTATAATTCACCCCTCCACTTT. Translating it yields CASSLFSRGLRWYNSPLHF.